The table lists the clone carrying this T cell receptor beta chain with many counts. What it binds is unknown. RNA transcripts provided the source from which TCR beta CDR3 regions were amplified. The primer set for the first-round RT-PCR of the TCR CDR3 was HTBI. MiXCR, applied by TCRdb to the multiplex PCR reads, yields one record per CDR3 protein. This table holds roughly 350,000 distinct CDR3 sequences, around 13% found once. This entry comes from a study of T cells in Graves' hyperthyroidism and ophthalmopathy. General study findings and limits: Ophthalmopathy stood apart from stable hyperthyroidism in a 13 V-J model.

Clinical symptoms, serum thyroxine, TRAb, thyroid ultrasound and orbital computed tomography established diagnosis. Specimen: blood. The source of this sequence is a woman aged 30 to 39 with Graves' ophthalmopathy.

The DNA for the CDR3 is TGTGCCAGCAGTGAATGGACAGGCTCTGGAAACACCATATATTTT. Amino acid sequence: CASSEWTGSGNTIYF. V gene TRBV2 combines with J gene TRBJ1-3; 7 bases are shared with TRBD1. The V segment lost 2 bases and the J segment 0 bases; nucleotides outside the gene matches: 1. Germline CDR1 SNHLY, CDR2 FYNNEI. This CDR3 is built from 15 residues. The whole variable domain, remainder taken from reference TRBV2 and TRBJ1-3, is EPEVTQTPSHQVTQMGQEVILRCVPISNHLYFYWYRQILGQKVEFLVSFYNNEISEKSEIFDDQFSVERPDGSNFTLKIRSTKLEDSAMYFCASSEWTGSGNTIYFGEGSWLTVV.